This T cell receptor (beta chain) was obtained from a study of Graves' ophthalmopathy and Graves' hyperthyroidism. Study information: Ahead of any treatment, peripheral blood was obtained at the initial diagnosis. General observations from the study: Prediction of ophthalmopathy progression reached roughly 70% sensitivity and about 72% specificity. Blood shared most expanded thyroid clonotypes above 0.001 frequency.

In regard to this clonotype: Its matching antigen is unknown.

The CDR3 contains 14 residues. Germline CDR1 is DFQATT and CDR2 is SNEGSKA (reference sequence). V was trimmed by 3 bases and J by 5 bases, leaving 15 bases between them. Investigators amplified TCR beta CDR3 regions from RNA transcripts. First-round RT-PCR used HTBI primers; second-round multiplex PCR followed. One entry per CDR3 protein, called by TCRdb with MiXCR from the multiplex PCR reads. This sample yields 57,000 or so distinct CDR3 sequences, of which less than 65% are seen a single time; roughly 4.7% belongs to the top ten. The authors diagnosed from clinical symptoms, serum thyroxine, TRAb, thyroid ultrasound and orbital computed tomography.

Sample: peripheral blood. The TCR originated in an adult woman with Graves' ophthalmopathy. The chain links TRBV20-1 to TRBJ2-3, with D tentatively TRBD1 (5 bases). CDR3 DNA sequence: TGCAGTGCTAGGGGAAAGGGGCGCCTAGATACGCAGTATTTT. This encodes CSARGKGRLDTQYF.